This T cell receptor beta chain derives from a study of T cells in Graves' hyperthyroidism and ophthalmopathy. Study information: Peripheral blood was secured at the point of initial diagnosis, before any treatment. General study results and limits: A model using 13 V-J features told ophthalmopathy apart from stable hyperthyroidism. Blood also held most thyroid clonotypes expanded beyond 0.001.

Among the patients, aged 18 to 65, hyperthyroidism was newly diagnosed and had lasted under 2 months. The J segment lost 2 bases and the V segment lost 3 bases, leaving 18 bases of the junction unmatched. This CDR3 region has 18 residues. CDR1 is DFQATT, CDR2 SNEGSKA, per germline (reference sequence). This clonotype was detected a few times. The antigen is not known. TCR beta CDR3 sequences were amplified from RNA transcripts. In the first-round RT-PCR of the TCR CDR3, the HTBI primer set was used. Using its own MiXCR run on the multiplex PCR reads, TCRdb lists one record per CDR3 protein. The sample lists approximately 630,000 distinct CDR3 sequences; about 17% were seen once.

This sequence joins TRBV20-1 and TRBJ1-1; TRBD1 agrees at 7 bases. The sequenced material came from blood. The receptor's source is a woman in her twenties or thirties with Graves' hyperthyroidism. CDR3 in DNA: TGCAGTGCTAGTTCCAGGTTGGACAGGCCCCTTTCTAACACTGAAGCTTTCTTT. This translates into CSASSRLDRPLSNTEAFF.